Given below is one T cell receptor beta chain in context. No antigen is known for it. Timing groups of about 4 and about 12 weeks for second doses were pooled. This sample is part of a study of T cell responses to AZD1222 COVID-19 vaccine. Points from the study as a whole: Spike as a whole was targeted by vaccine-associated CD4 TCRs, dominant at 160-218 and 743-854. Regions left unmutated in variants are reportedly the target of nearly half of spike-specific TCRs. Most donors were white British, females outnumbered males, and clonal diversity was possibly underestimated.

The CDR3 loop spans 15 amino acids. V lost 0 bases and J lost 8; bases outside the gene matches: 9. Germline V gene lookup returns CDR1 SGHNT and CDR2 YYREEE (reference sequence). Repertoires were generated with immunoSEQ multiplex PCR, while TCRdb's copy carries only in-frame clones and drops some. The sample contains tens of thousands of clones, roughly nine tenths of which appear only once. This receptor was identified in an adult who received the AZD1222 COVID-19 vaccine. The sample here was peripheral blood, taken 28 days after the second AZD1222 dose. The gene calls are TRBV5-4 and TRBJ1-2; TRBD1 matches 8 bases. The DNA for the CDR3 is TGTGCCAGCAGCTTGGTCGTCCAGGGGGCAGGAGGCTACACCTTC. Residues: CASSLVVQGAGGYTF.